This T cell receptor (beta chain) was sequenced for a study of blood T cell repertoires in COVID-19. Assay: immunoSEQ multiplex PCR; the TCRdb copy retains only in-frame clones and omits some. The sample contains about 210,000 clones, less than 90% of which appear only once. Trimming at V came to 3 bases and at J to 8 bases, leaving 7 bases not matched to a gene. Germline V gene sequence: CDR1 SGHAT, CDR2 FQNNGV. This CDR3 comprises 17 residues. This sequence was found in a middle-aged man with acute or convalescent COVID-19. The sequenced material came from peripheral blood. This chain joins TRBV11-2 and TRBJ2-1, with TRBD2 matching 16 bases. CDR3 residues: CASSFGLGTSGGDEQFF. CDR3 nucleotides: TGTGCCAGCAGCTTCGGACTTGGGACTAGCGGGGGGGATGAGCAGTTCTTC.